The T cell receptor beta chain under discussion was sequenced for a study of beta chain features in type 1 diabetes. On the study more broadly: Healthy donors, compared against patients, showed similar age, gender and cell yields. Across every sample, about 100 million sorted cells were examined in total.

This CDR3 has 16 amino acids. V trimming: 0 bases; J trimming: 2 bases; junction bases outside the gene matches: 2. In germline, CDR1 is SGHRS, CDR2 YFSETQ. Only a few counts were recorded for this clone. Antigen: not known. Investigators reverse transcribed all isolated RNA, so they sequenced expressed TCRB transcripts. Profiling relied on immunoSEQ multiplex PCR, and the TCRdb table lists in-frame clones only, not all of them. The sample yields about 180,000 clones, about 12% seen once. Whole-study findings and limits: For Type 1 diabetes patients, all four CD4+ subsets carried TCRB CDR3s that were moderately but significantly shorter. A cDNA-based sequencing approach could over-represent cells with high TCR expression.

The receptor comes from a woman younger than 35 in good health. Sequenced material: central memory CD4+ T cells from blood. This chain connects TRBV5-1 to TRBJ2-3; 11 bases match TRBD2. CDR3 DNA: TGCGCCAGCAGCTTGGGGACTAGCGGGTTCACAGATACGCAGTATTTT. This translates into CASSLGTSGFTDTQYF.